This TCR beta chain was recorded in a study of regulatory T cells in long-lasting Graves disease. This clonotype was detected only a few times. From germline, CDR1 is SEHNR and CDR2 FQNEAQ (reference sequence). V lost 5 bases to trimming and J lost 4 bases; unmatched junction nucleotides: 6. The CDR3 is made up of 14 amino acids. Investigators prepared the TCR beta libraries by applying iRepertoire HTBI primers and Arm-PCR of CDR3 regions. TCRdb recomputed calls from the multiplex PCR reads with MiXCR, one row per CDR3 protein. Here the sample spans approximately 400,000 distinct CDR3 sequences, around 20% being singletons. Time point noted: persistent/refractory GD, antithyroid drugs over 5 years with positive TRAb. Making the TCR library involved RNA that had been extracted from PBMCs.

The sample consisted of peripheral blood mononuclear cells (PBMCs), taken when the disease was refractory, from a patient treated with antithyroid drugs. This receptor was identified in a female donor with Graves disease. The chain couples TRBV7-9 to TRBJ2-5, with 8 bases matching TRBD1. The CDR3 DNA is TGTGCCAGCAGCCCTCGGGACAGGAGAGAGACCCAGTACTTC. Protein sequence: CASSPRDRRETQYF.